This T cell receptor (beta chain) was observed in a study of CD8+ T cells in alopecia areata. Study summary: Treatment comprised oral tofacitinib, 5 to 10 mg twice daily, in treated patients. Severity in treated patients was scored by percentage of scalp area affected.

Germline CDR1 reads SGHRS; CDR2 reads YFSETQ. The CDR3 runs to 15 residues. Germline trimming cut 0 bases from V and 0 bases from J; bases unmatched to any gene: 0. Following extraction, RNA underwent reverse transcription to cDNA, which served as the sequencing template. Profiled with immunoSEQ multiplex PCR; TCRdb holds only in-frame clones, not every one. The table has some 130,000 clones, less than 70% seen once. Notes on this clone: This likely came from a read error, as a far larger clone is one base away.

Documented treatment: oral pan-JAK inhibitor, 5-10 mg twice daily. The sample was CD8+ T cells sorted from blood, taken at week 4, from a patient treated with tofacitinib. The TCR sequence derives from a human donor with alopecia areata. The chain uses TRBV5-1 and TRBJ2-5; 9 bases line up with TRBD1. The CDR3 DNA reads TGCGCCAGCAGCTTGGGGACAGGGGACCAAGAGACCCAGTACTTC. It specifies CASSLGTGDQETQYF.